This entry concerns a single T cell receptor beta chain. As yet, its antigen is unknown. This sample is part of a study of T cell responses to AZD1222 COVID-19 vaccine. Study-level results: Repertoire sampling was restricted to post-peak T cell response timepoints.

Germline V gives CDR1 GTSNPN, CDR2 SVGIG (reference sequence). The CDR3 totals 13 residues. The V gene lost 2 bases and the J gene lost 1 base, with 8 bases spanning the gap. Data came from immunoSEQ multiplex PCR; TCRdb stores just in-frame clones and leaves some out. The sample records 100,000 or so clones, around 83% being singletons. The rearrangement uses TRBV30 and TRBJ1-1, with D tentatively TRBD1 (5 bases). Sequences were derived from peripheral blood, sampled on day 0 of AZD1222 vaccination. This TCR came from an adult in good health. As DNA, the CDR3 is TGTGCCTGGAGTCCCGACAGGAACACTGAAGCTTTCTTT. It is translated as CAWSPDRNTEAFF. Drawing the rest from reference TRBV30 and TRBJ1-1, the complete variable domain is SQTIHQWPATLVQPVGSPLSLECTVEGTSNPNLYWYRQAAGRGLQLLFYSVGIGQISSEVPQNLSASRPQDRQFILSSKKLLLSDSGFYLCAWSPDRNTEAFFGQGTRLTVV.